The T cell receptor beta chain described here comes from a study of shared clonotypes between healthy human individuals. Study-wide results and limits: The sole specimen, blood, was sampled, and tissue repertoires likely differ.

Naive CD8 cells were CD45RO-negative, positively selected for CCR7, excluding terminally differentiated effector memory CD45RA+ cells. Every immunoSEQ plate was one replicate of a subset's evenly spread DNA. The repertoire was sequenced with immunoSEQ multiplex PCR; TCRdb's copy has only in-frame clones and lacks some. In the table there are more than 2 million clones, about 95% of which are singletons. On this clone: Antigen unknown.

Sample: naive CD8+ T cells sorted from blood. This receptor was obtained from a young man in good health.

The DNA of the CDR3 is TGTGCCAGCAGCGTAGACGAGAGGGACCCCGATCTAGCCAAAAACATTCAGTACTTC. This translates into CASSVDERDPDLAKNIQYF. J is TRBJ2-4 and V is TRBV9, with D perhaps TRBD1 or TRBD2 (5 bases each). Germline values: CDR1 SGDLS, CDR2 YYNGEE. CDR3 length: 19 amino acids. Trimming shortened V by 0 bases and J by 0 bases, and 19 bases separated the two germline ends.